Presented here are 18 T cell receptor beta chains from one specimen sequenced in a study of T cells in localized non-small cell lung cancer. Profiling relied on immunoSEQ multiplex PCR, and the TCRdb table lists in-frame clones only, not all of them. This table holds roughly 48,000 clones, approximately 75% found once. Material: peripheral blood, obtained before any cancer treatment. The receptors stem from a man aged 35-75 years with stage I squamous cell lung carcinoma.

DNA of the CDR3: TGTGCTAGTGGCCTTAATCCCCACCCCCGGGACCGTAAAGAGACCCAGTACTTC. It encodes CASGLNPHPRDRKETQYF. This chain uses TRBV12-5 with TRBJ2-5; D could derive from TRBD1 or TRBD2 (5 bases each). CDR1 and CDR2 (germline): LGHNT, FRNRAP. V was trimmed by 6 bases and J by 3 bases, leaving 26 bases between them. The CDR3 is 18 amino acids.

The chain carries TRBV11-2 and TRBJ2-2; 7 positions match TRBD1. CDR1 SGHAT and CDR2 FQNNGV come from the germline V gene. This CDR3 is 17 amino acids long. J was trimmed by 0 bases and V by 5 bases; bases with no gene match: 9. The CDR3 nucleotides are TGTGCCAGCAGCGCCAGCCAGACAGGGTCGAACACCGGGGAGCTGTTTTTT. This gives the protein CASSASQTGSNTGELFF.

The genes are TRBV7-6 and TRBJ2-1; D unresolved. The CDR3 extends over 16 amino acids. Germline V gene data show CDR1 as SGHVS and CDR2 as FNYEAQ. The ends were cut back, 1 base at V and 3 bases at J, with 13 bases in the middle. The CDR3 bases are TGTGCCAGCAGCTTAGAAAGGTTCGGCGACTACAATGAGCAGTTCTTC. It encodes CASSLERFGDYNEQFF.

The CDR3 sequence is CASSEWGTDNNSPLHF. CDR3 nucleotide sequence: TGTGCCAGCAGTGAATGGGGGACGGATAATAATTCACCCCTCCACTTT. The V and J genes are TRBV6-1 and TRBJ1-6; D is possibly TRBD1 (5 bases). The V gene lost 2 bases and the J gene lost 5 bases, with 13 bases spanning the gap. CDR1 and CDR2 from the germline V gene are MNHNS and SASEGT. The CDR3 runs to 16 residues.

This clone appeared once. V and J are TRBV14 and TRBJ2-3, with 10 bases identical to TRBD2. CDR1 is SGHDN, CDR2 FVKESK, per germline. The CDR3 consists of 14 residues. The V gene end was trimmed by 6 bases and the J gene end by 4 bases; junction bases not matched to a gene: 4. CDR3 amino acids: CASRLAGVADTQYF. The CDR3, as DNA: TGTGCCAGCAGGCTAGCGGGGGTCGCAGATACGCAGTATTTT.

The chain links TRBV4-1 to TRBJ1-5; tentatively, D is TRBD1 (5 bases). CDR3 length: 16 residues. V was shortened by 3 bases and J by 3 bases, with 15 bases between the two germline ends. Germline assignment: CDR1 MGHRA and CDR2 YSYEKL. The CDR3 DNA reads TGCGCCAGCAGCCACGGGGAGAGACAGTACAATCAGCCCCAGCATTTT. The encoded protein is CASSHGERQYNQPQHF.

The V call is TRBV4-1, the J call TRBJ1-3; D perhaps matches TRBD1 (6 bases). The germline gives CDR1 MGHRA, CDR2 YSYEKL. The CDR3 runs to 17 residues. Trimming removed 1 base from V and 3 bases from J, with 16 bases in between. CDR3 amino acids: CASSQGRGQGFGNTIYF. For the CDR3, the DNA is TGCGCCAGCAGCCAAGGCCGGGGGCAGGGATTTGGAAACACCATATATTTT.

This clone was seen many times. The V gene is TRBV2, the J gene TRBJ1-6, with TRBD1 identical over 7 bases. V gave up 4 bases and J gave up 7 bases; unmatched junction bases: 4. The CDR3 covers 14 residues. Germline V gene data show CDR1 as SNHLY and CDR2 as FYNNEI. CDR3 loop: CASSARDSNSPLHF. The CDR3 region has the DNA TGTGCCAGCAGTGCTAGGGACAGCAATTCACCCCTCCACTTT.

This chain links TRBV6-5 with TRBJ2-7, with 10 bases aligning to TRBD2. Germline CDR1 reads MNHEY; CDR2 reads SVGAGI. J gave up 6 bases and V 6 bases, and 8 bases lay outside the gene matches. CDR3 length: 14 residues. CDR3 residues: CASRMSGGAGEQYF. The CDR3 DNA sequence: TGTGCCAGCAGAATGAGCGGGGGGGCCGGCGAGCAGTACTTC.

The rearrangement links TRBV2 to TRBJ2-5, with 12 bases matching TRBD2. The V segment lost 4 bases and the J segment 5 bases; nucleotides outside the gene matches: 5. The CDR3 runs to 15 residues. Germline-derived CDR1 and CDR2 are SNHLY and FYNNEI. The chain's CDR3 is CASSGLAGGLETQYF. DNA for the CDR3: TGTGCCAGCAGTGGGCTAGCGGGGGGGCTGGAGACCCAGTACTTC.

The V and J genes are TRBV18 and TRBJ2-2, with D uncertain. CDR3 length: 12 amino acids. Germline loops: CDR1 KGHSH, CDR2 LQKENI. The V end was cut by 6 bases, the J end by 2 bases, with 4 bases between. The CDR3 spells CASSINTGELFF. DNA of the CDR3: TGTGCCAGCTCCATAAACACCGGGGAGCTGTTTTTT.

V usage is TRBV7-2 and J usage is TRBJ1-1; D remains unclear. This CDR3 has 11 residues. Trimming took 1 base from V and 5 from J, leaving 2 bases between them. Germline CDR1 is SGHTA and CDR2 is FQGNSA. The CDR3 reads CASSLVTEAFF. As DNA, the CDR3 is TGTGCCAGCAGCTTAGTGACTGAAGCTTTCTTT.

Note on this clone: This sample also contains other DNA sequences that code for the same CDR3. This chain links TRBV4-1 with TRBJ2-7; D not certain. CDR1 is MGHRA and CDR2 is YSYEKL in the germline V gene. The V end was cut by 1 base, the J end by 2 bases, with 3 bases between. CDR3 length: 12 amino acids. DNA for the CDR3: TGCGCCAGCAGCCAAGGGGCCTACGAGCAGTACTTC. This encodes CASSQGAYEQYF.

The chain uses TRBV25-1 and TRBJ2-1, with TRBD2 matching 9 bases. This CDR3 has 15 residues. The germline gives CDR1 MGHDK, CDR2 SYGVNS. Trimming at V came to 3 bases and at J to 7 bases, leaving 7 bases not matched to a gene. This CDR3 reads CASSDWTSEYNEQFF. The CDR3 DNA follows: TGTGCCAGCAGTGACTGGACTAGCGAGTATAATGAGCAGTTCTTC.

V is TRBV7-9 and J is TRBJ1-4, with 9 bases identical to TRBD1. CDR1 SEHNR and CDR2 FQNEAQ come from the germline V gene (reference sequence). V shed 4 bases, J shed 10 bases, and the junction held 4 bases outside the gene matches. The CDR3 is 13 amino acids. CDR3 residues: CASSSRQGVKLFF. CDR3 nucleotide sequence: TGTGCCAGCAGCTCTCGACAGGGGGTAAAACTGTTTTTT.

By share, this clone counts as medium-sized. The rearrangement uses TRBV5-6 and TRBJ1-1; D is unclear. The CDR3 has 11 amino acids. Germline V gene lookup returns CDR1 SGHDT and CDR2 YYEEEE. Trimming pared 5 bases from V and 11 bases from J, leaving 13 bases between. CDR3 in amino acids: CASSTSSVAFF. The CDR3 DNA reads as TGTGCCAGCAGTACCTCTTCCGTGGCTTTCTTT.

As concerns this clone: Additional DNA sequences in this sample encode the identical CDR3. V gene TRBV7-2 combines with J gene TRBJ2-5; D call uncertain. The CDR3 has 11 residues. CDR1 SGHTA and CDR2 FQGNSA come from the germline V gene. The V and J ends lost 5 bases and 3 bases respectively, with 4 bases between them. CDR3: CASSLKETQYF. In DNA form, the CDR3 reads TGTGCCAGCAGCCTGAAAGAGACCCAGTACTTC. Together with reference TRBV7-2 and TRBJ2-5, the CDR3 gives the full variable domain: GAGVSQSPSNKVTEKGKDVELRCDPISGHTALYWYRQSLGQGLEFLIYFQGNSAPDKSGLPSDRFSAERTGGSVSTLTIQRTQQEDSAVYLCASSLKETQYFGPGTRLLVL.

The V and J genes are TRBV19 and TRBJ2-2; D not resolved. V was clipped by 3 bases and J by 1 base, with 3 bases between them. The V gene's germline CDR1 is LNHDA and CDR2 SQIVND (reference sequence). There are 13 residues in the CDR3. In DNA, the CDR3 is TGTGCCAGTAGTATCCAGAACACCGGGGAGCTGTTTTTT. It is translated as CASSIQNTGELFF. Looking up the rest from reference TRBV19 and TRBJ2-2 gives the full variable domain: DGGITQSPKYLFRKEGQNVTLSCEQNLNHDAMYWYRQDPGQGLRLIYYSQIVNDFQKGDIAEGYSVSREKKESFPLTVTSAQKNPTAFYLCASSIQNTGELFFGEGSRLTVL.